This note documents a single T cell receptor (beta chain) sequence. This CDR3 is built from 13 residues. Germline CDR1 and CDR2: SNHLY and FYNNEI. Trimming left V 6 bases short and J 7 bases short, with 13 bases between. Measured with immunoSEQ multiplex PCR; TCRdb has only the in-frame clones, and not every one. The profile shows about 120,000 clones, roughly 84% of them singletons. This sample was taken from a study of blood T cell repertoires in COVID-19. The gene calls are TRBV2 and TRBJ2-1; D remains ambiguous. The clonotype was recovered from a man aged 40-49 years with acute or convalescent COVID-19. The sequenced sample was peripheral blood. The CDR3 DNA follows: TGTGCCAGCAGGCGACAACAAGAGAATGAGCAGTTCTTC. The encoded protein is CASRRQQENEQFF.